Listed below are T cell receptor beta chains from one sample, sequenced in a study of T cells in localized non-small cell lung cancer. Repertoires were generated with immunoSEQ multiplex PCR, while TCRdb's copy carries only in-frame clones and drops some. Altogether 1,500 to 2,000 clones are present, 24% being singletons, with the ten largest covering about 5%. The sample consisted of lung tumor tissue, taken before any cancer treatment. The receptors stem from a male donor older than 55 with stage II lung adenocarcinoma. Both conserved end residues are part of each CDR3. A D gene is named only where the DNA matches it firmly. Some rows have no size entry. The others give once, few or many, or a class for an expanded clone.

V gene	clone size	D gene	J gene	CDR3 protein	CDR3 DNA
TRBV6-8	large	TRBD1	TRBJ1-1	CASSYSKVTGHDTEAFF	TGTGCCAGCAGTTACTCGAAAGTGACAGGGCACGACACTGAAGCTTTCTTT
TRBV6-8	large	-	TRBJ1-5	CASSYSVSLPGYQPQHF	TGTGCCAGCAGTTACTCGGTTAGCCTTCCAGGCTATCAGCCCCAGCATTTT
TRBV19	-	TRBD1	TRBJ1-2	CASSPRDSGSGGYTF	TGTGCCAGTAGTCCCAGGGACAGCGGGAGTGGGGGCTACACCTTC
TRBV19	few	-	TRBJ1-1	CASSIMGLDTEAFF	TGTGCCAGTAGTATAATGGGGTTGGACACTGAAGCTTTCTTT
TRBV30	-	-	TRBJ2-3	CAWSVTRTGKDTQYF	TGTGCCTGGAGTGTAACCCGGACGGGCAAAGATACGCAGTATTTT
TRBV11-3	-	TRBD1	TRBJ1-1	CASSSYRQGNTEAFF	TGTGCCAGCAGCTCCTACCGACAGGGGAACACTGAAGCTTTCTTT
TRBV6-8	few	-	TRBJ1-6	CASSYSSPGSSYNSPLHF	TGTGCCAGCAGTTACTCAAGTCCGGGGAGCTCCTATAATTCACCCCTCCACTTT
TRBV9	few	-	TRBJ1-3	CASSVGGPGNTIYF	TGTGCCAGCAGCGTAGGGGGGCCTGGAAACACCATATATTTT
TRBV28	few	-	TRBJ1-2	CASSDLFGEGDYGYTF	TGTGCCAGCAGTGACCTGTTCGGGGAGGGAGACTATGGCTACACCTTC
TRBV10-2	once	-	TRBJ1-3	CASVEGAGNTIYF	TGCGCCAGCGTGGAAGGCGCTGGAAACACCATATATTTT
TRBV5-1	few	TRBD2	TRBJ2-2	CASSSRLAGANTGELFF	TGCGCCAGCAGCTCCAGACTAGCGGGAGCGAACACCGGGGAGCTGTTTTTT
TRBV6-8	few	-	TRBJ1-5	CASVPGGFFDQPQHF	TGTGCCAGCGTTCCGGGGGGCTTTTTTGATCAGCCCCAGCATTTT
TRBV11-3	few	-	TRBJ1-2	CASSLEVRSYGYTF	TGTGCCAGCAGCTTAGAGGTCAGAAGCTATGGCTACACCTTC
TRBV9	-	-	TRBJ1-1	CASSRYNTEAFF	TGTGCCAGCAGCCGGTACAACACTGAAGCTTTCTTT
TRBV11-3	few	TRBD2	TRBJ2-2	CASSRTSGGNTGELFF	TGTGCCAGCAGCAGGACTAGCGGGGGGAACACCGGGGAGCTGTTTTTT
TRBV6-8	-	TRBD1	TRBJ1-2	CASSYSRTGADNYGYTF	TGTGCCAGCAGTTACTCAAGGACAGGGGCAGATAACTATGGCTACACCTTC
TRBV29-1	once	TRBD1	TRBJ1-5	CSVSGTGGDQPQHF	TGCAGCGTTTCCGGGACAGGGGGAGATCAGCCCCAGCATTTT
TRBV5-1	-	TRBD1	TRBJ1-1	CASSLGDREKTEAFF	TGCGCCAGCAGCTTGGGGGACAGGGAAAAGACTGAAGCTTTCTTT
TRBV6-1	-	TRBD2	TRBJ2-5	CASSEGSGGGKETQYF	TGTGCCAGCAGTGAAGGTTCGGGAGGGGGAAAAGAGACCCAGTACTTC
TRBV29-1	-	-	TRBJ1-1	CSVRARGHTEAFF	TGCAGCGTCCGCGCCCGGGGTCACACTGAAGCTTTCTTT
TRBV11-3	few	-	TRBJ2-7	CASSPGTARGEQYF	TGTGCCAGCAGCCCCGGGACTGCTCGGGGCGAGCAGTACTTC
TRBV11-3	-	-	TRBJ1-4	CASSPTRGTNEKLFF	TGTGCCAGCAGCCCTACCAGGGGAACTAATGAAAAACTGTTTTTT
TRBV6-8	-	TRBD1	TRBJ2-3	CASSDGTGSTDTQYF	TGTGCCAGCAGTGACGGGACAGGGAGCACAGATACGCAGTATTTT
TRBV12-5	-	-	TRBJ2-5	CASGLRGETQYF	TGTGCTAGTGGTTTACGTGGAGAGACCCAGTACTTC
TRBV11-3	-	TRBD1	TRBJ1-3	CASSSRTGRGNTIYF	TGTGCCAGCAGCAGTCGGACAGGGAGGGGAAACACCATATATTTT
TRBV6-7	few	-	TRBJ2-1	CASSLGNEQFF	TGTGCCAGCAGTTTGGGCAATGAGCAGTTCTTC
TRBV6-8	few	-	TRBJ2-2	CASSNGYTGELFF	TGTGCCAGCAGTAACGGGTACACCGGGGAGCTGTTTTTT
TRBV19	-	-	TRBJ1-5	CASRVGRGPAGNQPQHF	TGTGCCAGTAGGGTAGGCCGGGGGCCCGCGGGCAATCAGCCCCAGCATTTT
TRBV5-1	-	-	TRBJ1-1	CASSAVVGMNTEAFF	TGCGCCAGCAGTGCGGTGGTGGGCATGAACACTGAAGCTTTCTTT
TRBV28	few	-	TRBJ2-1	CASISQSSYNEQFF	TGTGCCAGCATCTCACAGAGCTCCTACAATGAGCAGTTCTTC
TRBV18	-	TRBD1	TRBJ2-1	CASSPGTGDNEQFF	TGTGCCAGCTCACCAGGGACAGGGGACAATGAGCAGTTCTTC
TRBV11-3	-	-	TRBJ2-7	CASSFSQGGYEQYF	TGTGCCAGCAGCTTCTCCCAGGGGGGGTACGAGCAGTACTTC
TRBV6-8	few	TRBD1	TRBJ2-3	CASLYRYRGLSDTQYF	TGTGCCAGCTTATATAGGTACAGGGGGTTGTCAGATACGCAGTATTTT
TRBV9	-	TRBD2	TRBJ2-7	CASSLGLFYEQYF	TGTGCCAGCAGCCTGGGACTATTCTACGAGCAGTACTTC
TRBV6-8	-	-	TRBJ1-5	CASSYGSNQPQHF	TGTGCCAGCAGTTACGGTAGCAATCAGCCCCAGCATTTT
TRBV6-8	-	-	TRBJ2-4	CASRTVRGAEYIQYF	TGTGCCAGCAGGACCGTTAGGGGGGCCGAGTACATTCAGTACTTC
TRBV5-1	-	TRBD2	TRBJ2-1	CASSSVYSGAYNEQFF	TGCGCCAGCAGCTCCGTATATAGCGGGGCCTACAATGAGCAGTTCTTC
TRBV29-1	-	-	TRBJ2-1	CSVEGRERNEQFF	TGCAGCGTTGAGGGCAGGGAGCGCAATGAGCAGTTCTTC
TRBV19	-	-	TRBJ1-4	CASSMGTATNEKLFF	TGTGCCAGTAGTATGGGGACGGCCACTAATGAAAAACTGTTTTTT
TRBV6-8	few	-	TRBJ1-4	CASSPALSANEKLFF	TGTGCCAGCAGTCCCGCCCTCTCGGCTAATGAAAAACTGTTTTTT
TRBV18	-	-	TRBJ1-5	CASSPSLTSNQPQHF	TGTGCCAGCTCACCATCCCTGACGAGCAATCAGCCCCAGCATTTT
TRBV6-8	few	TRBD2	TRBJ2-2	CASSYSTIRGGFANTGELFF	TGTGCCAGCAGTTACTCGACCATCCGCGGGGGTTTCGCGAACACCGGGGAGCTGTTTTTT
TRBV12-5	medium-sized	-	TRBJ1-1	CASKRTDLNTEAFF	TGTGCCAGCAAAAGGACAGACCTGAACACTGAAGCTTTCTTT
TRBV5-1	-	TRBD1	TRBJ2-7	CASSPGQGHSYEQYF	TGCGCCAGCAGCCCGGGACAGGGCCACTCCTACGAGCAGTACTTC
TRBV5-1	-	TRBD2	TRBJ2-3	CASAPGGARTDTQYF	TGCGCCAGCGCCCCCGGGGGGGCCCGCACAGATACGCAGTATTTT
TRBV19	few	TRBD1	TRBJ1-1	CASGQGVGTEAFF	TGTGCCAGCGGACAGGGGGTTGGCACTGAAGCTTTCTTT
TRBV9	few	-	TRBJ2-7	CANPPAMGSSYEQYF	TGTGCCAACCCTCCTGCAATGGGGAGCTCCTACGAGCAGTACTTC
TRBV6-8	few	-	TRBJ1-4	CASSPTGGIVKLFF	TGTGCCAGCAGTCCGACAGGTGGGATTGTAAAACTGTTTTTT
TRBV6-8	medium-sized	-	TRBJ2-1	CASSYSSMYNEQFF	TGTGCCAGCAGTTACTCGAGTATGTACAATGAGCAGTTCTTC
TRBV11-3	-	-	TRBJ2-3	CASSSDYLSTDTQYF	TGTGCCAGCAGCTCTGACTACCTTAGCACAGATACGCAGTATTTT
TRBV7-2	few	TRBD1	TRBJ1-4	CASSTGQREKLFF	TGTGCCAGCAGCACGGGACAGCGGGAAAAACTGTTTTTT
TRBV5-1	-	-	TRBJ1-3	CASSRDGDGNTIYF	TGCGCCAGCAGCCGGGACGGCGATGGAAACACCATATATTTT
TRBV18	-	-	TRBJ1-6	CASSLTQGGDSPLHF	TGTGCCAGCTCTTTAACCCAGGGTGGGGATTCACCCCTCCACTTT